The clone carrying this T cell receptor (beta chain) was picked up a small number of times. Its antigen is undetermined. These data are taken from a study of tumour-infiltrating T cells in Burkitt lymphoma. The overall study: This cohort included all epidemiological subtypes of Burkitt lymphoma. Repertoire clonality predicted overall and progression-free survival.

Produced via immunoSEQ multiplex PCR; TCRdb's table is partial and in-frame only. The data contain some 140 clones, 15% to 20% of them singletons. CDR1 is MGHRA and CDR2 is YSYEKL in the germline V gene. The ends were cut back, 3 bases at V and 3 bases at J, with 12 bases in the middle. This CDR3 has 15 amino acids. Study outcomes and limitations: Several public clonotypes were shared across many Burkitt lymphoma patients.

This receptor was taken from a human donor with Burkitt lymphoma. The chain joins TRBV4-1 to TRBJ2-1; possibly TRBD2 for D (5 bases). Sequenced: tumor tissue. This CDR3 is CASSHPYRGYNEQFF. The CDR3 bases are TGCGCCAGCAGCCACCCCTATCGGGGCTACAATGAGCAGTTCTTC.